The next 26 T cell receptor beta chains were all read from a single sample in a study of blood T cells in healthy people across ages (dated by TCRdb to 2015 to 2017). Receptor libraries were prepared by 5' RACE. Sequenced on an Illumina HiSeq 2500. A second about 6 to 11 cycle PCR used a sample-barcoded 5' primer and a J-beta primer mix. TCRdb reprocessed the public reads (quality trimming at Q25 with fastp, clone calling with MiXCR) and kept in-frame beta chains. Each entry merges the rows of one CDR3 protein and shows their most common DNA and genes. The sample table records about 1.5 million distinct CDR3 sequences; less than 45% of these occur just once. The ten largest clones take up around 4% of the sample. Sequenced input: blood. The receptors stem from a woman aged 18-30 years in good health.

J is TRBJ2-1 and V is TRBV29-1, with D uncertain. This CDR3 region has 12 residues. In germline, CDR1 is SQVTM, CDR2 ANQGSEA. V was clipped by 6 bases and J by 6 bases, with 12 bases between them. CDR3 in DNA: TGCAGCGTCAGAACCTCGATCAATGAGCAGTTCTTC. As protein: CSVRTSINEQFF.

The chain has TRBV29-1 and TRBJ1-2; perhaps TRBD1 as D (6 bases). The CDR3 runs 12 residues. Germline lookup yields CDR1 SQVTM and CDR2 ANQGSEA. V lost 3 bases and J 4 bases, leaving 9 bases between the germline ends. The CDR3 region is CSVDGGGYGYTF. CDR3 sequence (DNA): TGCAGCGTTGACGGGGGCGGCTATGGCTACACCTTC.

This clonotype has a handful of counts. The CDR3 reads CASSLRSGGLTGELFF. CDR3 in DNA: TGTGCCAGCAGCTTGAGAAGCGGGGGGCTTACCGGGGAGCTGTTTTTT. The J gene is TRBJ2-2, the V gene TRBV5-5; TRBD2 matches at 9 bases. V shed 1 base, J shed 5 bases, and the junction held 6 bases outside the gene matches. The CDR3 extends over 16 amino acids. Per the germline V gene, CDR1 is SGHKS and CDR2 is YYEKEE (reference sequence).

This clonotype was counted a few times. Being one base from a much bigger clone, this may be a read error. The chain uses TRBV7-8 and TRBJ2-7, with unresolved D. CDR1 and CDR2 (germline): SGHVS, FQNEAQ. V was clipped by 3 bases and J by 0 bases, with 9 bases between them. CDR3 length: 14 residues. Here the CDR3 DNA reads TGTGCCAGCAGCTTCGCGGCCCTCTCCTACGAGCAGTACTTC. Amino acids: CASSFAALSYEQYF. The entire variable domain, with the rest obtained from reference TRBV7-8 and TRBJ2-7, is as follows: GAGVSQSPRYKVAKRGQDVALRCDPISGHVSLFWYQQALGQGPEFLTYFQNEAQLDKSGLPSDRFFAERPEGSVSTLKIQRTQQEDSAVYLCASSFAALSYEQYFGPGTRLTVT.

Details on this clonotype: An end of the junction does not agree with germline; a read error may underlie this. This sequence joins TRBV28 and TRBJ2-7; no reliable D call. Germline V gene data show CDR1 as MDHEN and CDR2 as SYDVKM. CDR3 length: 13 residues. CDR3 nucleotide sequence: TGTGCCAGCAGTTTAATTTCCTCCCACGAGCAGTACTTC. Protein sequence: CASSLISSHEQYF.

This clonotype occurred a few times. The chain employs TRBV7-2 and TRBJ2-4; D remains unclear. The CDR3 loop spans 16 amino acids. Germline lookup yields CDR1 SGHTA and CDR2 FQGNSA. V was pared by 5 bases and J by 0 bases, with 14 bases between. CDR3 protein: CASSPMAVIAKNIQYF. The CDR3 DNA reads TGTGCCAGCAGCCCGATGGCCGTGATAGCCAAAAACATTCAGTACTTC.

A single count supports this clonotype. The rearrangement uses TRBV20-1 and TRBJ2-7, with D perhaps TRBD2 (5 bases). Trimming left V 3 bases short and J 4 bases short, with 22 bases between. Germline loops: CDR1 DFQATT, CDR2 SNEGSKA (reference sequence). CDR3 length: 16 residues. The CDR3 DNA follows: TGCAGTGCTAGTAAATCGAAGACGAGCGGAAGGTACGAGCAGTACTTC. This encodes CSASKSKTSGRYEQYF.

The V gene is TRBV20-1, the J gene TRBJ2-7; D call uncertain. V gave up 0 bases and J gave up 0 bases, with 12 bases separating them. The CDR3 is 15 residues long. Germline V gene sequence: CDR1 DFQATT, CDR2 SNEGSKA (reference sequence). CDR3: CSARDQTKSSYEQYF. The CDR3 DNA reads TGCAGTGCTAGAGATCAGACCAAGAGCTCCTACGAGCAGTACTTC.

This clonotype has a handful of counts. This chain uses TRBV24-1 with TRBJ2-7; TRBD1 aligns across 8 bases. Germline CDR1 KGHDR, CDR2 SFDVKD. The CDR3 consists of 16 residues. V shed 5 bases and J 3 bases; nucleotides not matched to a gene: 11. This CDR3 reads CATSGGRQGSGYEQYF. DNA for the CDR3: TGTGCCACCAGTGGGGGCAGACAGGGGAGCGGCTACGAGCAGTACTTC.

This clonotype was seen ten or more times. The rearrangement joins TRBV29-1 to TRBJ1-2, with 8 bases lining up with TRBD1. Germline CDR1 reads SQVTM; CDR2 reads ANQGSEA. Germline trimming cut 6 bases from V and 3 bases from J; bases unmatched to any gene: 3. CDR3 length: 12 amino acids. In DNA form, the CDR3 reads TGCAGCGTCGGACAGGGTTACTATGGCTACACCTTC. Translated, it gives CSVGQGYYGYTF.

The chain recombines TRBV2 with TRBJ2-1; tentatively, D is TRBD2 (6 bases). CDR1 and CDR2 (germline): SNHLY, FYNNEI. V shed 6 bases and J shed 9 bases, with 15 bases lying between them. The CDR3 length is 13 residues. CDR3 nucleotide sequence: TGTGCCAGCAGCCCCCTCGGGGACTTTGAGCAGTTCTTC. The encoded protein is CASSPLGDFEQFF.

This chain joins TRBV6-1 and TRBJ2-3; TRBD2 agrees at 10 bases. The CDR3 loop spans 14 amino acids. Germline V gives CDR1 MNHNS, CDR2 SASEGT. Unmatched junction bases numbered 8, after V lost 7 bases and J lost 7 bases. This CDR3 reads CASTPGTSENTQYF. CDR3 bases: TGTGCCAGCACACCGGGGACTAGCGAGAATACGCAGTATTTT.

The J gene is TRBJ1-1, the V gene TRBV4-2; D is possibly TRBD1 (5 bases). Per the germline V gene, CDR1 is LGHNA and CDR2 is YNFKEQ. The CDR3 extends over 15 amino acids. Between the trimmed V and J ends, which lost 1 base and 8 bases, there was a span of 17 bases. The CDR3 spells CASSQATVSLTEAFF. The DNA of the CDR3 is TGTGCCAGCAGCCAAGCGACAGTTTCCCTTACCGAAGCTTTCTTT.

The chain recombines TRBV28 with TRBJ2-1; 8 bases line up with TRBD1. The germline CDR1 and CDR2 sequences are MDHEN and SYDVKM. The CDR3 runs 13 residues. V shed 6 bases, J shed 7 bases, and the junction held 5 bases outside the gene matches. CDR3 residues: CASRQGAENEQFF. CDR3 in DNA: TGTGCCAGCAGGCAGGGGGCTGAGAATGAGCAGTTCTTC.

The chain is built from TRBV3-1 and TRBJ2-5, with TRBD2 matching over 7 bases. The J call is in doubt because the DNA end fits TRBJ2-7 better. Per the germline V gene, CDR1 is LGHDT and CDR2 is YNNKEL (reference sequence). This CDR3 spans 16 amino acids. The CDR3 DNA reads TGTGCCAGCAGCCCCGAGGGGAGGGTTATTGGGAACGAGCAGTACTTC. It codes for CASSPEGRVIGNEQYF.

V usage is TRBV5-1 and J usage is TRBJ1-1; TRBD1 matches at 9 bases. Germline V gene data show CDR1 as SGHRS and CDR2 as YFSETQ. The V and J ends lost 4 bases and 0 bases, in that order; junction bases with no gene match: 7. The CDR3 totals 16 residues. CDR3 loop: CASSLGTGWVNTEAFF. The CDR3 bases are TGCGCCAGCAGCCTGGGGACAGGGTGGGTGAACACTGAAGCTTTCTTT. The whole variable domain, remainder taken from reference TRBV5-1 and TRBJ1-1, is KAGVTQTPRYLIKTRGQQVTLSCSPISGHRSVSWYQQTPGQGLQFLFEYFSETQRNKGNFPGRFSGRQFSNSRSEMNVSTLELGDSALYLCASSLGTGWVNTEAFFGQGTRLTVV.

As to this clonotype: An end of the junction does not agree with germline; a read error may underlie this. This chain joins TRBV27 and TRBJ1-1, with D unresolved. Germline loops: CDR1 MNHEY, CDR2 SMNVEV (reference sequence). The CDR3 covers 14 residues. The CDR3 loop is CASSPGEEYTEAFF. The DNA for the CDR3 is TGTGCCAGCAGTCCCGGGGAGGAGTACACTGAGGCTTTCTTT.

CDR3 amino acids: CAISDPRQTRRNEQYF. As DNA, the CDR3 is TGTGCCATCAGTGACCCGAGACAGACCCGACGCAATGAGCAGTACTTC. The V and J genes are TRBV10-3 and TRBJ2-1; TRBD1 might be the D (5 bases). The DNA end is more similar to TRBJ2-7, so the J call may be wrong. CDR1 and CDR2 from the germline V gene are ENHRY and SYGVKD. The length of the CDR3 is 16 residues.

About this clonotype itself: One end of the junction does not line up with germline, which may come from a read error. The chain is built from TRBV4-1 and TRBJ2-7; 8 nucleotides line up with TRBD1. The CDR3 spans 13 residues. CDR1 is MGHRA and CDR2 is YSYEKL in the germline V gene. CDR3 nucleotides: TGCACCAGCAGCCAACAGGGGGTCGACGAGCAGTACTTC. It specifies CTSSQQGVDEQYF.

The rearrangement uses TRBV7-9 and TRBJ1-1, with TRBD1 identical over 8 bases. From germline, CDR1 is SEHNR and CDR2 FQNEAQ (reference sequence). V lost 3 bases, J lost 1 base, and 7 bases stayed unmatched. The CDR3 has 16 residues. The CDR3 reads CASSFPGGTRNTEAFF. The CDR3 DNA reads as TGTGCCAGCAGCTTTCCAGGGGGCACGAGGAACACTGAAGCTTTCTTT. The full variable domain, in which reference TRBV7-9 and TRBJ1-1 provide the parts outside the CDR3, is DTGVSQNPRHKITKRGQNVTFRCDPISEHNRLYWYRQTLGQGPEFLTYFQNEAQLEKSRLLSDRFSAERPKGSFSTLEIQRTEQGDSAMYLCASSFPGGTRNTEAFFGQGTRLTVV.

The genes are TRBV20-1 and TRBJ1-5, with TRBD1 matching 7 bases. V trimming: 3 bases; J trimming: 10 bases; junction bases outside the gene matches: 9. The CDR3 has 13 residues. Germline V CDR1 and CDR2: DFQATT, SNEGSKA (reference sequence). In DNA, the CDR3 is TGCAGTGCTAGCACAGACAGGGTTAAACCCCAGCATTTT. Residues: CSASTDRVKPQHF.

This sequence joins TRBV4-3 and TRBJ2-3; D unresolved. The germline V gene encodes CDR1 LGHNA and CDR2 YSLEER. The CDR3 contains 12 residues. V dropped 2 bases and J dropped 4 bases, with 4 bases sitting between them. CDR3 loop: CASSQWADTQYF. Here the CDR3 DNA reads TGCGCCAGCAGCCAATGGGCAGATACGCAGTATTTT.

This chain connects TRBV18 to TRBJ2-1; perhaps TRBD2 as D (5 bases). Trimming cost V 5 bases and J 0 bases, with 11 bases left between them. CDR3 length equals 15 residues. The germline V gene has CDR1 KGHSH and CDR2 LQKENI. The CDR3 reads CASSGGSSSYNEQFF. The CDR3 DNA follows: TGTGCCAGCTCAGGCGGGTCAAGCTCCTACAATGAGCAGTTCTTC. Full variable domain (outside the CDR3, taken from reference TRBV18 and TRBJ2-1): NAGVMQNPRHLVRRRGQEARLRCSPMKGHSHVYWYRQLPEEGLKFMVYLQKENIIDESGMPKERFSAEFPKEGPSILRIQQVVRGDSAAYFCASSGGSSSYNEQFFGPGTRLTVL.

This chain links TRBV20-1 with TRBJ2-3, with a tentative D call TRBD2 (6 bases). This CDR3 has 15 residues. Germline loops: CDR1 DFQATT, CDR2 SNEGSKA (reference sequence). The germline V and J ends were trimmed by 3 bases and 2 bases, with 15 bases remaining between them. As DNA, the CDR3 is TGCAGTGCTAGTAGCGGAATCACCTTCACAGATACGCAGTATTTT. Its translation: CSASSGITFTDTQYF.

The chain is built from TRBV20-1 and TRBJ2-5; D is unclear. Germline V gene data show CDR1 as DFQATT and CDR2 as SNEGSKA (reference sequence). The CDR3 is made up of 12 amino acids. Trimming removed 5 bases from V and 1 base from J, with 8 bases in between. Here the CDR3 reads CSAGRTQETQYF. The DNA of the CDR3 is TGCAGTGCTGGCCGGACCCAAGAGACCCAGTACTTC.

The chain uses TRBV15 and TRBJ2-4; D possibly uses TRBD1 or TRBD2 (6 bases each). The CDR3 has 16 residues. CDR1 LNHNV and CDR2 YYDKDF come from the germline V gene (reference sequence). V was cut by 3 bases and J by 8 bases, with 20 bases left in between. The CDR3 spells CATSSKTRGAQDIQYF. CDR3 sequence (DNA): TGTGCCACCAGCAGCAAGACGAGGGGGGCGCAGGACATTCAGTACTTC.